Listed here is a single TCR beta chain. Its antigen is not identified. Time point: after neoadjuvant nivolumab, at surgical resection. This entry is derived from a study of neoadjuvant anti-PD-1 for oral cavity cancer. Across the study: Nivolumab at 3 mg/kg was mostly given biweekly, three to four doses, pre-surgery. The study, taken as a whole, reports: Larger post-treatment preexisting tumor clones tracked with greater tumor shrinkage. Only three patients per response group were TCR-analyzed; validation needed.

The germline V gene has CDR1 SNHLY and CDR2 FYNNEI. This CDR3 region has 13 residues. V was cut by 5 bases and J by 0 bases, with 7 bases left in between. Survey sequencing of tumors mostly used approximately 5.2 ug DNA, two replicates. Repertoires were generated with immunoSEQ multiplex PCR, while TCRdb's copy carries only in-frame clones and drops some. In the table there are 6,000 or so clones, roughly 53% of which are singletons. The chain recombines TRBV2 with TRBJ1-1; no clear D gene. Sequenced material: tumor tissue, taken after nivolumab (anti-PD-1) treatment. This receptor was obtained from a person aged 40 to 85 with oral cavity squamous cell carcinoma. The DNA for the CDR3 is TGTGCCAGCAGTAGCCAGATGAACACTGAAGCTTTCTTT. Translated, it gives CASSSQMNTEAFF.